Detailed here is one T cell receptor (beta chain). Antigen: not known. Clones were read by immunoSEQ multiplex PCR, and TCRdb kept only the in-frame ones, dropping some. The sample holds over 75,000 clones, roughly 89% seen once. V gave up 5 bases and J gave up 5 bases, with 18 bases separating them. The CDR3 has 15 residues. Germline CDR1 and CDR2: MNHEY and SMNVEV (reference sequence). The sample comes from a study of T cell responses to AZD1222 COVID-19 vaccine. Study-level findings and limits: Sampled repertoires all dated from after the peak T cell response. The study found vaccine-associated CD4 TCRs spanning spike, dominant at 160-218 and 743-854. Spike-specific TCR breadth and depth both grew after two AZD1222 doses. Among spike-specific TCRs, nearly half reportedly target unmutated variant regions.

This material consisted of peripheral blood, taken on day 0 of AZD1222 vaccination. The sequence was obtained from an adult in good health. The chain has TRBV27 and TRBJ1-1, with a tentative D call TRBD1 (6 bases). CDR3 sequence: CASSLSFWGRTEAFF. CDR3 bases: TGTGCCAGCAGTCTTTCCTTTTGGGGGCGGACTGAAGCTTTCTTT.